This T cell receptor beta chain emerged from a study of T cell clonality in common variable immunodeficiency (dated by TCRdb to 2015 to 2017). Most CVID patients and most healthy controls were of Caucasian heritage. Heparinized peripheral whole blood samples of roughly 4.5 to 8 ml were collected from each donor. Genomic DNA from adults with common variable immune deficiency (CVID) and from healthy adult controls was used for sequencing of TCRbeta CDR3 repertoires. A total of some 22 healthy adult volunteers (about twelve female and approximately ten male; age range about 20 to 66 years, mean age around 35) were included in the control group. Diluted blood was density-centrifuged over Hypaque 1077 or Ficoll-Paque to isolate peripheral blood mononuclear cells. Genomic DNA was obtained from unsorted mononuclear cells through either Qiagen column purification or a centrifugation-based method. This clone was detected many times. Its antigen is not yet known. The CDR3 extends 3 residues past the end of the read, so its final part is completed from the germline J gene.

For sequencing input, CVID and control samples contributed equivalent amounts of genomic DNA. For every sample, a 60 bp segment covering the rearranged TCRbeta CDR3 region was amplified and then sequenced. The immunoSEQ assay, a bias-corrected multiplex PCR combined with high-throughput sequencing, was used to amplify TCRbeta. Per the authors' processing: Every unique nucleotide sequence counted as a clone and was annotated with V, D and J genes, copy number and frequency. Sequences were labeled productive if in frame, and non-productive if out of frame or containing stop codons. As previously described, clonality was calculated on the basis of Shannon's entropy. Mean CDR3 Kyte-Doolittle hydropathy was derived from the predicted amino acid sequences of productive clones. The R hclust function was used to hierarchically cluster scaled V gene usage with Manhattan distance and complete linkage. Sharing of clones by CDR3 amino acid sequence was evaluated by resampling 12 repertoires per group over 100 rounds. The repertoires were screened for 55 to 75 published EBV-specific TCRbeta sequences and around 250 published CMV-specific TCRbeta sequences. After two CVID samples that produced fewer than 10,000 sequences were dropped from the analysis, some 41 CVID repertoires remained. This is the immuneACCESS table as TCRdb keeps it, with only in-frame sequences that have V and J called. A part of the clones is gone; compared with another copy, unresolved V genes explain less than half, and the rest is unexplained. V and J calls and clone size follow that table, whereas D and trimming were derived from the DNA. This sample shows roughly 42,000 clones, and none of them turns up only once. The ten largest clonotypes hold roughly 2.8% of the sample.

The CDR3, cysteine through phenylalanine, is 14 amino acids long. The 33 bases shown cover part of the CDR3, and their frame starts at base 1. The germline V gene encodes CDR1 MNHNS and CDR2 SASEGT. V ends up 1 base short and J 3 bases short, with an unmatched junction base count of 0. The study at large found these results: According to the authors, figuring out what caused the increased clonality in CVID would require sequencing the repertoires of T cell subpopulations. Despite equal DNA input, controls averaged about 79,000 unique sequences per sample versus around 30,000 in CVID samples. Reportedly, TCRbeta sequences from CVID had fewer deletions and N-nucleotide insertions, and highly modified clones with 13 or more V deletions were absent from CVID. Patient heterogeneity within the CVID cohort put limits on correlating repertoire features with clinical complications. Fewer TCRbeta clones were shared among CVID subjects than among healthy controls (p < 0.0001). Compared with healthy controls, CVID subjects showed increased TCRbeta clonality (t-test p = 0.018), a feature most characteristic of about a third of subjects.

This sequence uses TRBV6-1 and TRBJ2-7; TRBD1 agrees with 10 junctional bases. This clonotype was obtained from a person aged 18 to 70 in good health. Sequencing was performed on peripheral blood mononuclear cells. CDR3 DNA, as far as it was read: TGTGCCAGCAGTGAAGGGACAGGGGGCTACGAG. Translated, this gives CASSEGTGGYE. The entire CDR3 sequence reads CASSEGTGGYEQYF.